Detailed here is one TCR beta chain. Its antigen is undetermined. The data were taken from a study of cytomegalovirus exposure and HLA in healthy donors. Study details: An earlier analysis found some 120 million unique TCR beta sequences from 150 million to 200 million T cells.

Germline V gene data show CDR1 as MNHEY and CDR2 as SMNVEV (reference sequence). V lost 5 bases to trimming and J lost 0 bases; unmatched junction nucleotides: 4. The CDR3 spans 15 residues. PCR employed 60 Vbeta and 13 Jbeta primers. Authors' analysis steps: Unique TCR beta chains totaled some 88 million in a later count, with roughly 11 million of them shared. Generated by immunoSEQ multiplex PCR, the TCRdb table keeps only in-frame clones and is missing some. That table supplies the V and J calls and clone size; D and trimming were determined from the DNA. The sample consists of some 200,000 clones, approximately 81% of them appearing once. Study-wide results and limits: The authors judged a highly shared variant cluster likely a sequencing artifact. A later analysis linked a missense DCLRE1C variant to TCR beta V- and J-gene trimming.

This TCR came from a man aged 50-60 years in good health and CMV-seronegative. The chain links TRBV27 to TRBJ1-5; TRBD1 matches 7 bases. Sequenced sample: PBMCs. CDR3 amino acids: CASSVTGASNQPQHF. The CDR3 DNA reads TGTGCCAGCAGTGTAACAGGGGCTAGCAATCAGCCCCAGCATTTT.